The clone carrying this T cell receptor (beta chain) was seen just once. As yet, its antigen is unknown. The sample comes from a study of graft-versus-host responses after intestinal transplantation. Study-level background: Transplants were multivisceral, liver-intestinal, or isolated intestinal.

The method was immunoSEQ multiplex PCR; TCRdb's version includes in-frame clones alone and lacks a portion of them. The sample lists around 90,000 clones, about nine tenths occurring once. Trimming stripped 3 bases from V and 1 base from J, with 12 bases between. The CDR3 is 15 residues long. CDR1 is SGHRS, CDR2 YFSETQ, per germline. The sample here was unstimulated CD4+ T cells sorted from spleen or lymph node cells, taken before intestinal transplant. The TCR was taken from a human donor who received an intestinal transplant. The V gene is TRBV5-1, the J gene TRBJ2-3; tentative D call: TRBD1 (6 bases). The CDR3 spells CASSSRGARTDTQYF. The CDR3 bases are TGCGCCAGCAGCTCCAGGGGAGCACGCACAGATACGCAGTATTTT.